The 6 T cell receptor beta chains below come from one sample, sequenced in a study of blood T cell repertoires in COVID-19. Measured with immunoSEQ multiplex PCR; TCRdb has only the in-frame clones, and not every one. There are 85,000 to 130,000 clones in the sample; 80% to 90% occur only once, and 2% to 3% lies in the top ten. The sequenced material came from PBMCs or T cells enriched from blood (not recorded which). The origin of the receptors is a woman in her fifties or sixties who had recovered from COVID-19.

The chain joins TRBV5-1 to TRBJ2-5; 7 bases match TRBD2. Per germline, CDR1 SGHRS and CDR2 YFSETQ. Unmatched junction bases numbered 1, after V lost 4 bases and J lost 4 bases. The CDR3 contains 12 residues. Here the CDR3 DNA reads TGCGCCAGCAGCCCGGGGGGAGAGACCCAGTACTTC. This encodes CASSPGGETQYF.

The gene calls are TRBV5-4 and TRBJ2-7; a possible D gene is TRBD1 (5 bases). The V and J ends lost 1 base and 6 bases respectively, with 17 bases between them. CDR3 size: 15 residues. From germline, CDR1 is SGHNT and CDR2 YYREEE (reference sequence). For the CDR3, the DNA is TGTGCCAGCAGCTTGCCCAGGGCTTCCCCGGCCGAGCAGTACTTC. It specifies CASSLPRASPAEQYF.

The CDR3 nucleotides read TGCGCCAGCAGCTTGGTATCGCAGGGCTATGGCTACACCTTC. Translating it yields CASSLVSQGYGYTF. The chain combines TRBV5-1 with TRBJ1-2, with D possibly TRBD1 on 5 matching bases. CDR1 and CDR2 (germline): SGHRS, YFSETQ. This CDR3 region has 14 residues. The V end lost 0 bases, the J end lost 4 bases, and 10 bases lay between the germline ends.

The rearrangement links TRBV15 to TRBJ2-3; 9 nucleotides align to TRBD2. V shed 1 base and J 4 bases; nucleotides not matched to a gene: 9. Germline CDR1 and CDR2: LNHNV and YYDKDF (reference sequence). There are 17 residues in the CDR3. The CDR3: CATSRGRASGASDTQYF. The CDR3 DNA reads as TGTGCCACCAGCAGAGGAAGGGCTAGCGGGGCTTCAGATACGCAGTATTTT.

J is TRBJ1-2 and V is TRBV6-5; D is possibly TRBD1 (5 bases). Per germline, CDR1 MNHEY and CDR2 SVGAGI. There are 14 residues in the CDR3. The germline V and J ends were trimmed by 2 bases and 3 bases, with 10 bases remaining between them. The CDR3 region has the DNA TGTGCCAGCAGTTACAGGGGCCAGGACTATGGCTACACCTTC. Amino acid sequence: CASSYRGQDYGYTF.

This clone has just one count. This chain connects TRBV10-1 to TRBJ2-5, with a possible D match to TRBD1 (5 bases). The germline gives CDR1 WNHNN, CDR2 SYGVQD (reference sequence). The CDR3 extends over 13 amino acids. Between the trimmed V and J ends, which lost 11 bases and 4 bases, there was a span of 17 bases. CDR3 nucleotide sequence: TGCGCCGCCCCCCGTAAGGGGCGAGAGACCCAGTACTTC. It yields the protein CAAPRKGRETQYF.